A selection of T cell receptor beta chains follows, all from one sample in a study of T cell responses to AZD1222 COVID-19 vaccine. Method: immunoSEQ multiplex PCR; TCRdb's copy keeps in-frame clones and lacks some. The repertoire consists of roughly 150,000 clones, with approximately 91% occurring once and the leading ten covering approximately 2%. Sequences were derived from peripheral blood, sampled on day 0 of AZD1222 vaccination. The receptors were gathered from an adult in good health. The CDR3 runs from the conserved cysteine through the conserved F or W. Fields, in order: clone size, V gene, D gene, CDR3 length, J gene, CDR3 DNA, CDR3 protein. The D gene is left open where the match is weak. Clone size, where shown, is once, few, many, or a class for clones that have expanded.

clone_size: NA; v_call: TRBV6-1; d_call: TRBD1; cdr3_length: 17; j_call: TRBJ1-6; cdr3_nt: TGTGCCAGCAGTGGACCCCGGGACAGGGAAAATAATTCACCCCTCCACTTT; cdr3_aa: CASSGPRDRENNSPLHF
clone_size: NA; v_call: TRBV19; d_call: NA; cdr3_length: 13; j_call: TRBJ2-5; cdr3_nt: TGTGCCAGTAGAGAGGGTGGTGAAGAGACCCAGTACTTC; cdr3_aa: CASREGGEETQYF
clone_size: NA; v_call: TRBV9; d_call: NA; cdr3_length: 14; j_call: TRBJ1-4; cdr3_nt: TGTGCCAGCAGCGTATCAGGGGCTAATGAAAAACTGTTTTTT; cdr3_aa: CASSVSGANEKLFF
clone_size: once; v_call: TRBV7-2; d_call: TRBD2; cdr3_length: 15; j_call: TRBJ2-3; cdr3_nt: TGTGCCAGCAGCTCGACTAGCGGGGGGGCCCTCATGCAGTATTTT; cdr3_aa: CASSSTSGGALMQYF
clone_size: NA; v_call: TRBV18; d_call: NA; cdr3_length: 19; j_call: TRBJ2-3; cdr3_nt: TGTGCCAGCTCACCATTGTTGGCTAGGCCTATCTCTAGCAGAGATACGCAGTATTTT; cdr3_aa: CASSPLLARPISSRDTQYF
clone_size: NA; v_call: TRBV19; d_call: NA; cdr3_length: 14; j_call: TRBJ1-1; cdr3_nt: TGTGCCAGTAGTATTAACAGCTTGAACACTGAAGCTTTCTTT; cdr3_aa: CASSINSLNTEAFF
clone_size: NA; v_call: TRBV5-1; d_call: NA; cdr3_length: 13; j_call: TRBJ2-7; cdr3_nt: TGCGCCAGCAGCTTGGAGGGGCTCTACGAGCAGTACTTC; cdr3_aa: CASSLEGLYEQYF
clone_size: NA; v_call: TRBV10-1; d_call: TRBD2; cdr3_length: 17; j_call: TRBJ2-5; cdr3_nt: TGCGCCAGCAGTCGGTCTAGCGGGGGACTTTTGGAAGAGACCCAGTACTTC; cdr3_aa: CASSRSSGGLLEETQYF
clone_size: NA; v_call: TRBV27; d_call: TRBD1; cdr3_length: 16; j_call: TRBJ1-1; cdr3_nt: TGTGCCAGCAGTTTATCATCGACAGGGGGTTACACTGAAGCTTTCTTT; cdr3_aa: CASSLSSTGGYTEAFF
clone_size: NA; v_call: TRBV5-1; d_call: NA; cdr3_length: 12; j_call: TRBJ2-1; cdr3_nt: TGCGCCAGCAGTCTTAGTAGCGTAGAGCAGTTCTTC; cdr3_aa: CASSLSSVEQFF
clone_size: once; v_call: TRBV30; d_call: TRBD1; cdr3_length: 13; j_call: TRBJ1-5; cdr3_nt: TGTGCCCTCGGGACAGGGCAAGATCAGCCCCAGCATTTT; cdr3_aa: CALGTGQDQPQHF
clone_size: few; v_call: TRBV29-1; d_call: TRBD2; cdr3_length: 13; j_call: TRBJ2-7; cdr3_nt: TGCAGCGTTGAAACTAGCGGGAGGTACGAGCAGTACTTC; cdr3_aa: CSVETSGRYEQYF
clone_size: NA; v_call: TRBV4-1; d_call: NA; cdr3_length: 15; j_call: TRBJ2-7; cdr3_nt: TGCGCCAGCAGCCAACGGGCGGATTCCGATTACGAGCAGTACTTC; cdr3_aa: CASSQRADSDYEQYF
clone_size: NA; v_call: TRBV5-6; d_call: NA; cdr3_length: 14; j_call: TRBJ1-2; cdr3_nt: TGTGCCAGCAGCTTAACTAGACCCGATTATGGCTACACCTTC; cdr3_aa: CASSLTRPDYGYTF
clone_size: NA; v_call: TRBV19; d_call: NA; cdr3_length: 13; j_call: TRBJ2-1; cdr3_nt: TGTGCCAGCGGCGGGGACTCCTACAATGAGCAGTTCTTC; cdr3_aa: CASGGDSYNEQFF
clone_size: NA; v_call: TRBV11-3; d_call: NA; cdr3_length: 14; j_call: TRBJ2-3; cdr3_nt: TGTGCCAGCAGCTTGGGGGGACCCACAGATACGCAGTATTTT; cdr3_aa: CASSLGGPTDTQYF
clone_size: NA; v_call: TRBV2; d_call: NA; cdr3_length: 17; j_call: TRBJ1-1; cdr3_nt: TGTGCCAGCAGTCTTAGATCCCAGGGGACTATGAACACTGAAGCTTTCTTT; cdr3_aa: CASSLRSQGTMNTEAFF
clone_size: NA; v_call: TRBV7-8; d_call: NA; cdr3_length: 14; j_call: TRBJ1-5; cdr3_nt: TGTGCCAGCAGCTTAGCTTCGGGCAATCAGCCCCAGCATTTT; cdr3_aa: CASSLASGNQPQHF
clone_size: once; v_call: TRBV2; d_call: NA; cdr3_length: 14; j_call: TRBJ1-2; cdr3_nt: TGTGCCAGCAGTGGCGTCGGCGTTCCTTATGGCTACACCTTC; cdr3_aa: CASSGVGVPYGYTF
clone_size: NA; v_call: TRBV28; d_call: TRBD1; cdr3_length: 16; j_call: TRBJ2-5; cdr3_nt: TGTGCCAGCAGTTCATCCGGGACAGGGGTTGGTAAGACCCAGTACTTC; cdr3_aa: CASSSSGTGVGKTQYF
clone_size: NA; v_call: TRBV5-4; d_call: NA; cdr3_length: 12; j_call: TRBJ1-1; cdr3_nt: TGTGCCAGCAAGGCGGGTGGAGATGAAGCTTTCTTT; cdr3_aa: CASKAGGDEAFF
clone_size: NA; v_call: TRBV20-1; d_call: TRBD2; cdr3_length: 18; j_call: TRBJ2-3; cdr3_nt: TGCAGTGCTAGTAGGTCTAGCGGGGGGGATTTTAGCAGAGATACGCAGTATTTT; cdr3_aa: CSASRSSGGDFSRDTQYF
clone_size: NA; v_call: TRBV6-4; d_call: TRBD2; cdr3_length: 16; j_call: TRBJ2-7; cdr3_nt: TGTGCCAGCAGTGACGAAACTAGCGGGAGGGCTAAAGAGCAGTACTTC; cdr3_aa: CASSDETSGRAKEQYF
clone_size: once; v_call: TRBV10-2; d_call: NA; cdr3_length: 13; j_call: TRBJ2-1; cdr3_nt: TGCGCCACTCAGGGTTACCCGGATAATGAGCAGTTCTTC; cdr3_aa: CATQGYPDNEQFF
clone_size: once; v_call: TRBV3-1/TRBV3-2; d_call: NA; cdr3_length: 15; j_call: TRBJ2-7; cdr3_nt: TGTGCCAGCAGCCAAGTTGGGGTAGCTGAAGGAGAGCAGTACTTC; cdr3_aa: CASSQVGVAEGEQYF
clone_size: NA; v_call: TRBV12-3/TRBV12-4; d_call: NA; cdr3_length: 12; j_call: TRBJ2-3; cdr3_nt: TGTGCCAGCAGCAGATACACAGATACGCAGTATTTT; cdr3_aa: CASSRYTDTQYF
clone_size: NA; v_call: TRBV20-1; d_call: NA; cdr3_length: 13; j_call: TRBJ2-5; cdr3_nt: TGCAGTGCTAGTGAAACGGGGCGGGAGACCCAGTACTTC; cdr3_aa: CSASETGRETQYF
clone_size: NA; v_call: TRBV6-6; d_call: NA; cdr3_length: 10; j_call: TRBJ2-2; cdr3_nt: TGTGCCATCAGGGGTGGGGAGCTGTTTTTT; cdr3_aa: CAIRGGELFF
clone_size: NA; v_call: TRBV28; d_call: NA; cdr3_length: 15; j_call: TRBJ2-2; cdr3_nt: TGTGCCAGCAGTTCGCGGGCGGGGAACACCGGGGAGCTGTTTTTT; cdr3_aa: CASSSRAGNTGELFF
clone_size: NA; v_call: TRBV7-9; d_call: TRBD1; cdr3_length: 16; j_call: TRBJ1-4; cdr3_nt: TGTGCCAGCAGCTTAGCAACAGGGGGTACTAATGAAAAACTGTTTTTT; cdr3_aa: CASSLATGGTNEKLFF
clone_size: NA; v_call: TRBV6-5; d_call: NA; cdr3_length: 15; j_call: TRBJ1-2; cdr3_nt: TGTGCCAGCAGTTACTCCCCGGACAGCACCTATGGCTACACCTTC; cdr3_aa: CASSYSPDSTYGYTF
clone_size: NA; v_call: TRBV7-2; d_call: NA; cdr3_length: 16; j_call: TRBJ1-3; cdr3_nt: TGTGCCAGCAGCTTAGTCCGGACACCCTCTGGAAACACCATATATTTT; cdr3_aa: CASSLVRTPSGNTIYF
clone_size: NA; v_call: TRBV5-1; d_call: NA; cdr3_length: 15; j_call: TRBJ2-2; cdr3_nt: TGCGCCAGCAGCTTCGTAAACCAGAACACCGGGGAGCTGTTTTTT; cdr3_aa: CASSFVNQNTGELFF
clone_size: NA; v_call: TRBV30; d_call: TRBD2; cdr3_length: 16; j_call: TRBJ2-7; cdr3_nt: TGTGCCTGGAGCCGCGGGGGGGGAAGAGTGGTAGACGAGCAGTACTTC; cdr3_aa: CAWSRGGGRVVDEQYF
clone_size: NA; v_call: TRBV6-1; d_call: NA; cdr3_length: 15; j_call: TRBJ1-2; cdr3_nt: TGTGCCAGCAGTGAGATGACAGGCCCTAACTATGGCTACACCTTC; cdr3_aa: CASSEMTGPNYGYTF
clone_size: NA; v_call: TRBV9; d_call: NA; cdr3_length: 14; j_call: TRBJ2-2; cdr3_nt: TGTGCCAGCAGCCCTGGGGGATTTGCCGGGGAGCTGTTTTTT; cdr3_aa: CASSPGGFAGELFF
clone_size: NA; v_call: TRBV5-4; d_call: NA; cdr3_length: 17; j_call: TRBJ2-1; cdr3_nt: TGTGCCAGCAGATCAGTCTTTCTGGAGACCACCTACAATGAGCAGTTCTTC; cdr3_aa: CASRSVFLETTYNEQFF
clone_size: NA; v_call: TRBV28; d_call: TRBD2; cdr3_length: 18; j_call: TRBJ2-2; cdr3_nt: TGTGCCAGCAGTCCGGGACTAGCGGGGGGGCAACTTACCGGGGAGCTGTTTTTT; cdr3_aa: CASSPGLAGGQLTGELFF
clone_size: once; v_call: TRBV19; d_call: NA; cdr3_length: 14; j_call: TRBJ1-2; cdr3_nt: TGTGCCAGTAGTCCCGGGACGAAGAATTATGGCTACACCTTC; cdr3_aa: CASSPGTKNYGYTF
clone_size: NA; v_call: TRBV18; d_call: NA; cdr3_length: 13; j_call: TRBJ1-5; cdr3_nt: TGTGCCAGCTCACACAGGGTGGGCCAGCCCCAGCATTTT; cdr3_aa: CASSHRVGQPQHF
clone_size: NA; v_call: TRBV18; d_call: NA; cdr3_length: 16; j_call: TRBJ2-5; cdr3_nt: TGTGCCAGCTCACCTATATGGACAATTCGGGTGGAGACCCAGTACTTC; cdr3_aa: CASSPIWTIRVETQYF
clone_size: NA; v_call: TRBV7-2; d_call: TRBD2; cdr3_length: 16; j_call: TRBJ2-2; cdr3_nt: TGTGCCAGCAGCTTAGATAGCGGGTCGAACACCGGGGAGCTGTTTTTT; cdr3_aa: CASSLDSGSNTGELFF
clone_size: NA; v_call: TRBV19; d_call: TRBD1; cdr3_length: 14; j_call: TRBJ1-5; cdr3_nt: TGTGCCAGTAGTAGGACAGGGGGCAGTCAGCCCCAGCATTTT; cdr3_aa: CASSRTGGSQPQHF
clone_size: once; v_call: TRBV9; d_call: NA; cdr3_length: 14; j_call: TRBJ1-1; cdr3_nt: TGTGCCAGCAGCGCCCGGGGGGGTCAGGCTGAAGCTTTCTTT; cdr3_aa: CASSARGGQAEAFF
clone_size: NA; v_call: TRBV4-1; d_call: TRBD1; cdr3_length: 14; j_call: TRBJ2-2; cdr3_nt: TGCGCCAGCAGCCAGGGGACAGGGGGCGGTGAGCTGTTTTTT; cdr3_aa: CASSQGTGGGELFF
clone_size: NA; v_call: TRBV27; d_call: NA; cdr3_length: 12; j_call: TRBJ1-5; cdr3_nt: TGTGCCAGCAGTTACTCCAATCAGCCCCAGCATTTT; cdr3_aa: CASSYSNQPQHF
clone_size: NA; v_call: TRBV21-1; d_call: NA; cdr3_length: 17; j_call: TRBJ1-6; cdr3_nt: TGTGCCAGCAGCAAGATCGCTAGACAGGGGACGAATTCACCCCTCCACTTT; cdr3_aa: CASSKIARQGTNSPLHF
clone_size: NA; v_call: TRBV7-3; d_call: NA; cdr3_length: 12; j_call: TRBJ1-6; cdr3_nt: TGTGCCAGCAGCCCGGCGGGGGGGGACCTCCACTTT; cdr3_aa: CASSPAGGDLHF
clone_size: NA; v_call: TRBV7-9; d_call: NA; cdr3_length: 13; j_call: TRBJ1-2; cdr3_nt: TGTGCCAGCAGCTTAGACAGGGTGTATGGCTACACCTTC; cdr3_aa: CASSLDRVYGYTF
clone_size: NA; v_call: TRBV3-1/TRBV3-2; d_call: NA; cdr3_length: 11; j_call: TRBJ2-2; cdr3_nt: TGTGCCAGCAAAGAGACCGGGGAGCTGTTTTTT; cdr3_aa: CASKETGELFF
clone_size: NA; v_call: TRBV15; d_call: NA; cdr3_length: 13; j_call: TRBJ2-2; cdr3_nt: TGTGCCACCAGCAGAGGGGACACCGGGGAGCTGTTTTTT; cdr3_aa: CATSRGDTGELFF
clone_size: NA; v_call: TRBV19; d_call: NA; cdr3_length: 16; j_call: TRBJ1-4; cdr3_nt: TGTGCCAGTAGTATGGGGGCAGTGGCAACTAATGAAAAACTGTTTTTT; cdr3_aa: CASSMGAVATNEKLFF
clone_size: NA; v_call: TRBV6-2/TRBV6-3; d_call: NA; cdr3_length: 14; j_call: TRBJ1-6; cdr3_nt: TGTGCCAGCAGCGCCGGGACCCCTAATTCACCCCTCCACTTT; cdr3_aa: CASSAGTPNSPLHF